This TCR beta chain is from a study of STAT5B mutations in CD4+ large granular lymphocyte leukemia. Whole-study results and caveats: TRBV06-family usage was enriched in top patient clones (8/27) versus controls (2/35). CD4-sorted patient repertoires seemed more clonal than healthy CD4+ repertoires.

Some clones are missing from TCRdb's copy, which holds only in-frame ones; the method was immunoSEQ multiplex PCR. Among about 3,000 clones listed, less than 85% were seen once. Germline V gene data show CDR1 as SNHLY and CDR2 as FYNNEI. CDR3 length equals 14 residues. Trimming removed 5 bases at V and 6 bases at J, with 14 bases between. Notes on this clone: Its cognate antigen is unknown.

The sequenced sample consisted of PBMCs. The sequence derives from an older woman with CD4+ T-cell large granular lymphocyte leukemia. V usage is TRBV2 and J usage is TRBJ2-1; D possibly corresponds to TRBD1 (5 bases). DNA of the CDR3: TGTGCCAGCAGTTCCCATCTAAGGGGCAATGAGCAGTTCTTC. Protein sequence: CASSSHLRGNEQFF.